Listed below are T cell receptor beta chains from one sample, sequenced in a study of beta chain features in type 1 diabetes. Assay used: immunoSEQ multiplex PCR; TCRdb lists only in-frame clones, some missing. Among approximately 250,000 clones listed, 14% were seen once. The specimen was naive CD4+ T cells from blood. These receptors were obtained from a woman aged 40 to 50 in good health. The CDR3 runs from the conserved cysteine through the conserved F or W. Each record gives: J gene, CDR3 length, V gene, CDR3 protein.

J gene: TRBJ2-7; CDR3 length: 15; V gene: TRBV18; CDR3 protein: CASSPLEGGSLEQYF
J gene: TRBJ2-3; CDR3 length: 16; V gene: TRBV19; CDR3 protein: CASSFGQGSTLSAQYF
J gene: TRBJ2-7; CDR3 length: 15; V gene: TRBV6-5; CDR3 protein: CASSLTGVLGYEQYF
J gene: TRBJ2-3; CDR3 length: 14; V gene: TRBV5-6; CDR3 protein: CASSLGGGTDTQYF
J gene: TRBJ1-2; CDR3 length: 14; V gene: TRBV29-1; CDR3 protein: CSVVHPGQIYGYTF
J gene: TRBJ1-2; CDR3 length: 13; V gene: TRBV29-1; CDR3 protein: CSVGQPSNYGYTF
J gene: TRBJ2-5; CDR3 length: 13; V gene: TRBV5-1; CDR3 protein: CASSRGQQETQYF
J gene: TRBJ1-5; CDR3 length: 15; V gene: TRBV2; CDR3 protein: CASRKTGPSNQPQHF
J gene: TRBJ2-3; CDR3 length: 14; V gene: TRBV4-2; CDR3 protein: CASSPTGWGDTQYF
J gene: TRBJ2-7; CDR3 length: 15; V gene: TRBV28; CDR3 protein: CASSLAGQGAVGQYF
J gene: TRBJ2-4; CDR3 length: 14; V gene: TRBV6-1; CDR3 protein: CASTDSHPKNIQYF
J gene: TRBJ2-7; CDR3 length: 13; V gene: TRBV5-1; CDR3 protein: CASSVQPSYEQYF
J gene: TRBJ2-3; CDR3 length: 12; V gene: TRBV7-2; CDR3 protein: CASSSYTDTQYF
J gene: TRBJ1-2; CDR3 length: 13; V gene: TRBV5-1; CDR3 protein: CASSGQGNYGYTF
J gene: TRBJ1-2; CDR3 length: 16; V gene: TRBV27; CDR3 protein: CASSRDRGPRGYGYTF
J gene: TRBJ2-7; CDR3 length: 13; V gene: TRBV2; CDR3 protein: CASTLDRGGEQYF
J gene: TRBJ1-1; CDR3 length: 15; V gene: TRBV5-1; CDR3 protein: CASSFSRGLGTEAFF
J gene: TRBJ2-2; CDR3 length: 14; V gene: TRBV19; CDR3 protein: CASSSLAGSTGLFF
J gene: TRBJ2-7; CDR3 length: 15; V gene: TRBV4-3; CDR3 protein: CASSQPGQTIHEQYF
J gene: TRBJ2-1; CDR3 length: 16; V gene: TRBV2; CDR3 protein: CASQTELAYSYNEQFF
J gene: TRBJ2-5; CDR3 length: 13; V gene: TRBV4-1; CDR3 protein: CASSQALQETQYF
J gene: TRBJ2-7; CDR3 length: 15; V gene: TRBV19; CDR3 protein: CASSILGTGPNEQYF
J gene: TRBJ1-1; CDR3 length: 18; V gene: TRBV27; CDR3 protein: CASSSRDRPFRGGTEAFF
J gene: TRBJ1-2; CDR3 length: 13; V gene: TRBV9; CDR3 protein: CASRGDSNYGYTF
J gene: TRBJ2-3; CDR3 length: 15; V gene: TRBV7-2; CDR3 protein: CASSFSGGAADTQYF
J gene: TRBJ2-3; CDR3 length: 17; V gene: TRBV9; CDR3 protein: CASSVGAGGYNTDTQYF
J gene: TRBJ2-5; CDR3 length: 17; V gene: TRBV5-1; CDR3 protein: CASSRFSGGAGVETQYF
J gene: TRBJ1-2; CDR3 length: 12; V gene: TRBV2; CDR3 protein: CASGGASGGYTF
J gene: TRBJ2-3; CDR3 length: 14; V gene: TRBV15; CDR3 protein: CATSGVGATDTQYF
J gene: TRBJ2-2; CDR3 length: 16; V gene: TRBV5-6; CDR3 protein: CASSLTDRSNTGELFF
J gene: TRBJ2-3; CDR3 length: 15; V gene: TRBV9; CDR3 protein: CASSTSASPTDTQYF
J gene: TRBJ1-1; CDR3 length: 13; V gene: TRBV6-6; CDR3 protein: CASSYSDSTEAFF
J gene: TRBJ2-5; CDR3 length: 14; V gene: TRBV7-2; CDR3 protein: CASSLYDRQETQYF
J gene: TRBJ2-7; CDR3 length: 13; V gene: TRBV4-3; CDR3 protein: CASSQTGLYEQYF
J gene: TRBJ1-1; CDR3 length: 12; V gene: TRBV29-1; CDR3 protein: CSVEGRGPEAFF
J gene: TRBJ1-5; CDR3 length: 14; V gene: TRBV4-3; CDR3 protein: CASSQDIRGQPQHF
J gene: TRBJ2-3; CDR3 length: 18; V gene: TRBV10-3; CDR3 protein: CAISHKTRTSGSTDTQYF
J gene: TRBJ1-5; CDR3 length: 14; V gene: TRBV4-3; CDR3 protein: CASSHNRQTQPQHF
J gene: TRBJ1-2; CDR3 length: 13; V gene: TRBV15; CDR3 protein: CATSRDYWSGYTF
J gene: TRBJ1-1; CDR3 length: 15; V gene: TRBV11-2; CDR3 protein: CASSPTRGLNTEAFF
J gene: TRBJ2-2; CDR3 length: 15; V gene: TRBV5-6; CDR3 protein: CASSKPRLASGELFF